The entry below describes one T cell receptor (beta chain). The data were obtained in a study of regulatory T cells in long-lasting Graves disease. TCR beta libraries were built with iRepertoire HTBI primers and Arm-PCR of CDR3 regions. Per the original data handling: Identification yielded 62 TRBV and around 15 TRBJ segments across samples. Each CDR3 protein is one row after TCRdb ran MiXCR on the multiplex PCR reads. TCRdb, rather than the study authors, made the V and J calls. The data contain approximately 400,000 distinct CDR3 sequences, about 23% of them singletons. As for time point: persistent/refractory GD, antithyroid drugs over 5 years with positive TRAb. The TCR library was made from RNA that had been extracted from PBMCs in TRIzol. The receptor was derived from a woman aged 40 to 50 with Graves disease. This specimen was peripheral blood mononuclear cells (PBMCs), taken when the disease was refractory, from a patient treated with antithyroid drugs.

CDR3 residues: CASSEGQGLYNSPLHF. DNA for the CDR3: TGTGCCAGCAGCGAGGGACAGGGACTCTATAATTCACCCCTCCACTTT. The chain uses TRBV5-4 and TRBJ1-6, with 9 bases lining up with TRBD1. CDR3 length equals 16 residues. Germline V gene data show CDR1 as SGHNT and CDR2 as YYREEE (reference sequence). J was trimmed by 3 bases and V by 4 bases; bases with no gene match: 5.